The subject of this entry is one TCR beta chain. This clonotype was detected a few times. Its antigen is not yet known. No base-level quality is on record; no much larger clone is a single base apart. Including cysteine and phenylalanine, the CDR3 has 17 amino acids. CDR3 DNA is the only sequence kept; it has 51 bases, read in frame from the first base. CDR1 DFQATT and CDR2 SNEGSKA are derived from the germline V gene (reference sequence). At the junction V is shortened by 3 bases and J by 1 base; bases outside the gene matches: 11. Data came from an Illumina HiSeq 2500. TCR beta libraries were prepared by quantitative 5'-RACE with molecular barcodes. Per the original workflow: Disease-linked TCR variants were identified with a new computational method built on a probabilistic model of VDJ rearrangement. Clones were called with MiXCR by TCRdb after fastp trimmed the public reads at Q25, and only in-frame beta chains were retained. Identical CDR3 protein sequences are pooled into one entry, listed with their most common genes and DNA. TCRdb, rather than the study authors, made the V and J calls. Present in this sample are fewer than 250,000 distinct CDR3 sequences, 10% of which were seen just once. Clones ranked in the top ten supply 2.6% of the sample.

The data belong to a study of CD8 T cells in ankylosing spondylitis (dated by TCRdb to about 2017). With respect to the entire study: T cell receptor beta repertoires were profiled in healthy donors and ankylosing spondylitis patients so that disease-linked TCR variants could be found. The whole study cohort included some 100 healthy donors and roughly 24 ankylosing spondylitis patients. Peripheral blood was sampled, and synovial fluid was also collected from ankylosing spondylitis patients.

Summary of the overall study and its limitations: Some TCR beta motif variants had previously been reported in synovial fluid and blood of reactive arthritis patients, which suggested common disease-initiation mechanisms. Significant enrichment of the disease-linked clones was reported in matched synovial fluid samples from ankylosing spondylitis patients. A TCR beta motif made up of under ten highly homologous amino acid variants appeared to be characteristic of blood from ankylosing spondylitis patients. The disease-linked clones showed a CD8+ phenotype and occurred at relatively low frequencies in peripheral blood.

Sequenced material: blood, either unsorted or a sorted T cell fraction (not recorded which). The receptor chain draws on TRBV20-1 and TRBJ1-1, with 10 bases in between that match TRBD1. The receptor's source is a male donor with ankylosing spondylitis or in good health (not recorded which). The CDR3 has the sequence CSARPGTGAIGNTEAFF. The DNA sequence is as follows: TGCAGTGCTAGGCCCGGGACAGGGGCCATCGGGAACACTGAAGCTTTCTTT.